This T cell receptor beta chain was recovered during a study of blood T cell repertoires in COVID-19. Overall study: Acute and convalescent COVID-19 samples came from the United States, Italy and Spain. Sources were T cells, B-cell-depleted T cells, or PBMCs; the material itself was cDNA or gDNA.

Per the authors' pipeline: Reference gene primer amplification yielded estimated nucleated cell counts. Using immunoSEQ multiplex PCR, the repertoire was profiled, and TCRdb retains in-frame clones only, with some absent. That table is the source of V, J and clone size, and D and trimming were worked out from the DNA. The sample lists roughly 64,000 clones; around nine tenths were seen once. Germline V lookup: CDR1 MNHEY, CDR2 SMNVEV (reference sequence). V was clipped by 5 bases and J by 10 bases; unmatched bases: 6. CDR3 size: 13 residues. The sequence was collected from a woman at least 80 years old with active COVID-19. This rearrangement joins TRBV27 to TRBJ2-3; 10 bases are shared with TRBD1. The sequenced material came from peripheral blood. CDR3 coding DNA: TGTGCCAGCAGTGCGCCGGACAGGGGGGCGCAGTATTTT. Amino acid sequence: CASSAPDRGAQYF.